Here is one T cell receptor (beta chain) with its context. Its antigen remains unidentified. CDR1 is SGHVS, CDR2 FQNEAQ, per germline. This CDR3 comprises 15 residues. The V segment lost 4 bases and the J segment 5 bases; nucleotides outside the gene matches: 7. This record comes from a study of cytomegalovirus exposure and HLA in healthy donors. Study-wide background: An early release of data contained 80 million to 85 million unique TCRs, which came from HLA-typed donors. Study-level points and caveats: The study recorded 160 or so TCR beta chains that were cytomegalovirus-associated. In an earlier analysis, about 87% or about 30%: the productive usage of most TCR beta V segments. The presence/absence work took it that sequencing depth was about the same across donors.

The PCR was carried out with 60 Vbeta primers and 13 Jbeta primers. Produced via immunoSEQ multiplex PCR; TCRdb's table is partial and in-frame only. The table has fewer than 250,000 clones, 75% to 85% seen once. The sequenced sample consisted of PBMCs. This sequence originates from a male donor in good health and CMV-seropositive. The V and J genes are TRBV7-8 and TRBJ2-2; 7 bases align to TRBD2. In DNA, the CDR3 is TGTGCCAGCAGCTGGGCGGGGAGGGTGACCGGGGAGCTGTTTTTT. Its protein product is CASSWAGRVTGELFF.